Shown below are 2 T cell receptor beta chains from a single sample sequenced in a study of T cell responses to AZD1222 COVID-19 vaccine (dated by TCRdb to the early 2020s). Reading the label with the study, this specimen's time point is: baseline before first vaccination. To prepare the library, the immunoSEQ multiplex PCR assay was applied. TCRdb took this table from immuneACCESS and kept in-frame rearrangements with V and J called. Such tables lack part of the clones; where checked against another copy, unresolved V genes explain under half of the gap, and the rest is unexplained. Here the sample has over 150,000 clones; about nine tenths occur a single time. Less than 1.6% of the sample comes from the top ten. Sequenced here: peripheral blood, sampled on day 0 of AZD1222 vaccination. The receptors derive from an adult in good health.

Only one count was recorded for this clone. This rearrangement joins TRBV21-1 to TRBJ2-2; the D call in the table, TRBD1, was not verified against the DNA. TRBV21-1 is a pseudogene. The CDR3 is 18 amino acids. DNA for the CDR3: TGTGCCAGCAGCTCCCCCCACCGGGACAGGGTGAACACCGGGGAGCTGTTTTTT. Residues: CASSSPHRDRVNTGELFF.

CDR3 nucleotide sequence: TGTGCCAGCAGGCCAGGTTACACCGGGGAGCTGTTTTTT. Translating gives CASRPGYTGELFF. The chain uses TRBV3-1 (or the pseudogene TRBV3-2) and TRBJ2-2; D remains unclear. The ends were cut back, 6 bases at V and 3 bases at J, with 8 bases in the middle. The length of the CDR3 is 13 residues. Germline V lookup: CDR1 LGHDT, CDR2 YNNKEL (reference sequence).